The rows below give T cell receptor beta chains drawn from one sample of a study of CD4+ T cells in melanoma. TCRdb's table, derived via immunoSEQ multiplex PCR, lists solely in-frame clones and lacks some. The sample lists over 130,000 clones, around 90% occurring once. These receptor sequences come from a human donor with melanoma. Each CDR3 is given without its conserved first and last residue. The order of the fields is V gene, D gene, CDR3 protein. A D gene is named only where the DNA matches it firmly.

V gene: TRBV7-9; D gene: .; CDR3 protein: ASSPQYGGTPYEQY
V gene: TRBV7-6; D gene: .; CDR3 protein: ASSLEVGSGANVLT
V gene: TRBV19; D gene: TRBD2; CDR3 protein: ASRIAGLYNEQF
V gene: TRBV6-1; D gene: .; CDR3 protein: ASSVHRDNEQF
V gene: TRBV6-7; D gene: TRBD1; CDR3 protein: ASKIRVGTENIQY
V gene: TRBV15; D gene: .; CDR3 protein: ATSRVGASNYGYT
V gene: TRBV7-3; D gene: .; CDR3 protein: ASSLSGTWKETQY
V gene: TRBV6-6; D gene: .; CDR3 protein: ASSLGRARENTEAF
V gene: TRBV25-1; D gene: .; CDR3 protein: ASNGRQHFHYGYT
V gene: TRBV27; D gene: .; CDR3 protein: ASRFQGNTGELF
V gene: TRBV6-1; D gene: .; CDR3 protein: ASSETGGNYGYT
V gene: TRBV6-5; D gene: .; CDR3 protein: ASSYSTGVAF
V gene: TRBV5-1; D gene: .; CDR3 protein: ASSADPGYTEAF
V gene: TRBV12-5; D gene: .; CDR3 protein: ASGYQTGEAF
V gene: TRBV13; D gene: .; CDR3 protein: ASSGASYEQY
V gene: TRBV7-9; D gene: TRBD1; CDR3 protein: ASSVGQGFQPQH
V gene: TRBV2; D gene: .; CDR3 protein: ASKESGVFGNQPQH
V gene: TRBV5-4; D gene: .; CDR3 protein: ASSPGGDSYEQY
V gene: TRBV7-9; D gene: .; CDR3 protein: ASSLAQALNNEQF
V gene: TRBV6-1; D gene: TRBD2; CDR3 protein: ASSGTTSGVSYNEQF
V gene: TRBV4-1; D gene: .; CDR3 protein: ASSLGVTDQGEKLF
V gene: TRBV29-1; D gene: .; CDR3 protein: SVVDSPNSPLH
V gene: TRBV19; D gene: .; CDR3 protein: ASSIDPGRPGRKLF
V gene: TRBV7-9; D gene: .; CDR3 protein: ASSRDGLTTDTQY
V gene: TRBV5-1; D gene: .; CDR3 protein: ASSLLQGTDTQY
V gene: TRBV13; D gene: .; CDR3 protein: ASSAGLGSLYGYT
V gene: TRBV15; D gene: .; CDR3 protein: ATSFGLGEPQH
V gene: TRBV20-1; D gene: .; CDR3 protein: SARDADTQY
V gene: TRBV5-1; D gene: .; CDR3 protein: ASSLYNSGANVLT
V gene: TRBV5-1; D gene: TRBD1; CDR3 protein: ASSLAQGAGEQY
V gene: TRBV27; D gene: TRBD1; CDR3 protein: ASSPYGDSTSYEQY
V gene: TRBV5-1; D gene: TRBD2; CDR3 protein: ASSLEALAGGKDTQY
V gene: TRBV30; D gene: .; CDR3 protein: AWSARTKGETEAF
V gene: TRBV18; D gene: TRBD1; CDR3 protein: ASSPTGGNEQF
V gene: TRBV2; D gene: .; CDR3 protein: ASSEFIPGNTIY
V gene: TRBV30; D gene: .; CDR3 protein: AWSVGWGAFEYEQY
V gene: TRBV6-5; D gene: .; CDR3 protein: ASSTDRLYGYT
V gene: TRBV28; D gene: .; CDR3 protein: ASSPDRNSPLH
V gene: TRBV9; D gene: .; CDR3 protein: ASSGASDLSTDTQY
V gene: TRBV4-2; D gene: .; CDR3 protein: ASSRTGQTYEQY
V gene: TRBV6-5; D gene: .; CDR3 protein: ASSLGGPPLH
V gene: TRBV7-2; D gene: .; CDR3 protein: ASSLESRPAISHAF
V gene: TRBV7-2; D gene: .; CDR3 protein: ASSLAEVYGYT
V gene: TRBV19; D gene: TRBD1; CDR3 protein: ASSIGQGYTEAF
V gene: TRBV5-1; D gene: TRBD1; CDR3 protein: ASSFLTGGETEAF
V gene: TRBV2; D gene: .; CDR3 protein: ASSLTDYYNSPLH
V gene: TRBV11-3; D gene: TRBD2; CDR3 protein: ASSQSGGVSNEQF
V gene: TRBV9; D gene: .; CDR3 protein: ASSVDITEAF
V gene: TRBV6-1; D gene: TRBD2; CDR3 protein: ASEGLANTGELF
V gene: TRBV7-9; D gene: TRBD1; CDR3 protein: ASSFPQGEDNQPQH
V gene: TRBV19; D gene: TRBD2; CDR3 protein: ASSMMGGIGETQY
V gene: TRBV4-1; D gene: .; CDR3 protein: ASSRLGRQRESDTIY
V gene: TRBV5-1; D gene: .; CDR3 protein: ASNTGSDNRSPLH